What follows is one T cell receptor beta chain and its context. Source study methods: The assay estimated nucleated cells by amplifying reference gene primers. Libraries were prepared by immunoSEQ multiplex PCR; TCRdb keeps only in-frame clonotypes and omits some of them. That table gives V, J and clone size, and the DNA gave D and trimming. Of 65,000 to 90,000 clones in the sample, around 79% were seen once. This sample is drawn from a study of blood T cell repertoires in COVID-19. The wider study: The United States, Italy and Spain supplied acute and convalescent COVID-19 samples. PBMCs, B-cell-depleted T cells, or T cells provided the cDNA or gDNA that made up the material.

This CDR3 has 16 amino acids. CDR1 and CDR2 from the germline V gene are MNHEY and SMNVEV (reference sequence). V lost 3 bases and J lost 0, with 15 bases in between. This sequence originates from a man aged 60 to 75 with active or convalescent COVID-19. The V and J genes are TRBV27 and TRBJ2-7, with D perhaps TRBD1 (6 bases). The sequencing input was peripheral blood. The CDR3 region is CASSLGRGIFSYEQYF. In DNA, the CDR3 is TGTGCCAGCAGTTTGGGCAGGGGTATTTTCTCCTACGAGCAGTACTTC.